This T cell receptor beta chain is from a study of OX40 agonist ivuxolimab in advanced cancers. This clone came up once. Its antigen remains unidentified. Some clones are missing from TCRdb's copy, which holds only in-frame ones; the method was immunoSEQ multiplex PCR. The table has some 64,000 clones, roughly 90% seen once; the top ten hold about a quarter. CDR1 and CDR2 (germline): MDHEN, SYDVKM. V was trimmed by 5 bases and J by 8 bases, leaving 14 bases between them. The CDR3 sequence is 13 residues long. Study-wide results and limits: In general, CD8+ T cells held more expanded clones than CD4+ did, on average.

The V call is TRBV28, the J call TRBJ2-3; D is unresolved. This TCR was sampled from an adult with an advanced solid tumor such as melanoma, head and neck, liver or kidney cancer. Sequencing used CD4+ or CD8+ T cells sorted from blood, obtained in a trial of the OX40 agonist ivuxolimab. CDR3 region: CASSASIAATQYF. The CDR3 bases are TGTGCCAGCAGTGCCTCGATAGCAGCTACGCAGTATTTT.